This T cell receptor (beta chain) was obtained from a study of T cell clones after liver transplantation. In the study overall: Post-transplant blood was tracked for graft-donor-reactive T cell clones identified in a pre-transplant mixed lymphocyte reaction. Samples came pre-transplant, pre-randomization before withdrawal, and post-randomization after withdrawal ended.

This clone was counted a few times. Antigen: not known. This CDR3 is 11 amino acids long. Germline V lookup: CDR1 PRHDT, CDR2 FYEKMQ (reference sequence). With 5 bases removed from V and 5 bases from J, the gap between germline ends came to 4 bases. Overall study findings and caveats: The donor-reactive repertoire was only partly measurable in a couple of subjects, lacking donor cells.

The method was immunoSEQ multiplex PCR; TCRdb's version includes in-frame clones alone and lacks a portion of them. The profile covers about 15,000 clones, with roughly 85% appearing a single time and 25% to 30% taken by the ten largest. The gene calls are TRBV13 and TRBJ2-1; D gene unclear. The receptor comes from a human patient who received a liver transplant. Some T cells may originate from the graft donor. The starting material was CD8+ T cells from blood, obtained roughly 50 months after liver transplant. In nucleotides, the CDR3 is TGTGCCAGCAGCCCCCACAATGAGCAGTTCTTC. This sequence encodes CASSPHNEQFF.